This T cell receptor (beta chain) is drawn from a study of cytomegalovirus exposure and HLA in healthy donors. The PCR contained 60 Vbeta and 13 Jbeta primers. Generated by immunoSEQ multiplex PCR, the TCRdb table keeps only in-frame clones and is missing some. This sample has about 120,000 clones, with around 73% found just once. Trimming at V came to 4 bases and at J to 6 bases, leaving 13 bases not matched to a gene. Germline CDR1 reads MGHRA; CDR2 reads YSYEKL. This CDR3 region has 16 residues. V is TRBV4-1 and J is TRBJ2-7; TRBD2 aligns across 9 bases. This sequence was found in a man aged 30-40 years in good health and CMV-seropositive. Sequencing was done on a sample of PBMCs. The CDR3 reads CASSLPVGGTSFEQYF. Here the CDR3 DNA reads TGCGCCAGCAGCCTGCCCGTTGGGGGGACTAGCTTCGAGCAGTACTTC.